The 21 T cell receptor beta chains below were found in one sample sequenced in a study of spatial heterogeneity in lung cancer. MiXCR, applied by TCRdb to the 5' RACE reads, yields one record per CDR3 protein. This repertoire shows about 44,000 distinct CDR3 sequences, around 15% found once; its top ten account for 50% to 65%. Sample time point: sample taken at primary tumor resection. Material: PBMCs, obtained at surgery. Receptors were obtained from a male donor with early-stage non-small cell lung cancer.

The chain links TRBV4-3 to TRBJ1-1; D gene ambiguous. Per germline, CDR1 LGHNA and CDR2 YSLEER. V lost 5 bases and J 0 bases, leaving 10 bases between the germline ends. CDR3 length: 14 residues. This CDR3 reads CASSAQIMNTEAFF. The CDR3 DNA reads TGCGCCAGCAGCGCACAGATCATGAACACTGAAGCTTTCTTT.

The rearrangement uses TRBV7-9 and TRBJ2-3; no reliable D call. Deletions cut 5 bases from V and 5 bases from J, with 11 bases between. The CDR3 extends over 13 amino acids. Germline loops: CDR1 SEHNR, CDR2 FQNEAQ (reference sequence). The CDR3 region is CASSPPPGDTQYF. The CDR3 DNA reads TGTGCCAGCAGCCCACCCCCGGGAGATACGCAGTATTTT.

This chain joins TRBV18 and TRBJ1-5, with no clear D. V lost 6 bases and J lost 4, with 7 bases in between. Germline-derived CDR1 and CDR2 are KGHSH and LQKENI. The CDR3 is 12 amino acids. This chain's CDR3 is CASSEANQPQHF. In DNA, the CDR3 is TGTGCCAGCTCGGAGGCAAATCAGCCCCAGCATTTT.

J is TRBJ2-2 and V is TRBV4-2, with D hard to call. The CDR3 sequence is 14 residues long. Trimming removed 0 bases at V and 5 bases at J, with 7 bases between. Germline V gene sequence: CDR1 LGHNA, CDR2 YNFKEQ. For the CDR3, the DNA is TGTGCCAGCAGCCAAGATATAACGACCGGGGAGCTGTTTTTT. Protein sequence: CASSQDITTGELFF.

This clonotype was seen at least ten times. Here the CDR3 reads CASSPRLTSVTDTQYF. The CDR3 nucleotides are TGCGCCAGCAGCCCCCGGTTGACTAGCGTTACAGATACGCAGTATTTT. This chain uses TRBV5-1 with TRBJ2-3; TRBD2 matches at 8 bases. Germline V CDR1 and CDR2: SGHRS, YFSETQ. The length of the CDR3 is 16 residues. Germline trimming cut 4 bases from V and 3 bases from J; bases unmatched to any gene: 10. Variable domain in full (rest from reference TRBV5-1 and TRBJ2-3): KAGVTQTPRYLIKTRGQQVTLSCSPISGHRSVSWYQQTPGQGLQFLFEYFSETQRNKGNFPGRFSGRQFSNSRSEMNVSTLELGDSALYLCASSPRLTSVTDTQYFGPGTRLTVL.

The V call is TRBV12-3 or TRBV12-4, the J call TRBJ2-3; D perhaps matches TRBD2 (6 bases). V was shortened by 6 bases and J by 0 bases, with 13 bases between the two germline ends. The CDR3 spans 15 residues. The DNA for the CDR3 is TGTGCCAGCAGCCCTCGGAGGGTTAGCACAGATACGCAGTATTTT. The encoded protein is CASSPRRVSTDTQYF.

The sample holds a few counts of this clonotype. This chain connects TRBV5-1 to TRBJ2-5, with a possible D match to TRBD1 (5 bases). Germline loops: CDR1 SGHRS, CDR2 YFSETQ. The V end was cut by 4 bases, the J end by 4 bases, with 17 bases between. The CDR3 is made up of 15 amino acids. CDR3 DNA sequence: TGCGCCAGCAGCGCAGGACAAAGACGGCGAGAGACCCAGTACTTC. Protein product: CASSAGQRRRETQYF.

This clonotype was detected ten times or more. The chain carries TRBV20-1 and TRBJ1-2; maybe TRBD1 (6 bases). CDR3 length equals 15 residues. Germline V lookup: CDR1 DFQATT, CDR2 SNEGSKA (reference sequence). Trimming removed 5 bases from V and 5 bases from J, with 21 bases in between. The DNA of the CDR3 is TGCAGTGCTCTCCGAGGACAGTTAGTAGGTTATGGCTACACCTTC. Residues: CSALRGQLVGYGYTF.

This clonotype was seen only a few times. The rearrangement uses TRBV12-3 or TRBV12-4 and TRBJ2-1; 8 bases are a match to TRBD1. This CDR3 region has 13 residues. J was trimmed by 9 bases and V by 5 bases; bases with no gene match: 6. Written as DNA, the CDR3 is TGTGCCAGCAGTAGACGACAGGGGTCTGAGCAGTTCTTC. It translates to CASSRRQGSEQFF.

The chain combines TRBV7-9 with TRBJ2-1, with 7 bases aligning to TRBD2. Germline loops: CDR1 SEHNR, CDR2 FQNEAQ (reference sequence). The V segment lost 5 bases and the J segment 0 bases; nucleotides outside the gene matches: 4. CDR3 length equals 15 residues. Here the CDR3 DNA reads TGTGCCAGCAGCGCCCTAGCGGTCTCCTACAATGAGCAGTTCTTC. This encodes CASSALAVSYNEQFF.

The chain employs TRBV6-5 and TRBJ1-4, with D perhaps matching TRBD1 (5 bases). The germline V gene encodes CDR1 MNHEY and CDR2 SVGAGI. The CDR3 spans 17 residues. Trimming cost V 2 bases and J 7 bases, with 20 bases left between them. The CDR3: CASSYSGVSDGTEKLFF. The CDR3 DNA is TGTGCCAGCAGTTACAGTGGGGTGTCAGACGGGACTGAAAAACTGTTTTTT.

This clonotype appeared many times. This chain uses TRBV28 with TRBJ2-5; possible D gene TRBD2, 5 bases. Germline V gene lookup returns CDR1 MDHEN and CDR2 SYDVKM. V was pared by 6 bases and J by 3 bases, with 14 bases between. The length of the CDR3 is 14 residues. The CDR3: CASSENSGKETQYF. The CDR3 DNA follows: TGTGCCAGCAGCGAGAACAGCGGTAAAGAGACCCAGTACTTC.

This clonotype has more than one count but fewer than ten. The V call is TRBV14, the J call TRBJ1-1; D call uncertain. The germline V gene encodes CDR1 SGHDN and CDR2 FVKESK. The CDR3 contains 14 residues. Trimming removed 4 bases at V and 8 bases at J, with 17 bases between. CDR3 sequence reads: CASSLQRASNEAFF. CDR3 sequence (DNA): TGTGCCAGCAGCCTCCAGCGGGCCTCCAACGAAGCTTTCTTT.

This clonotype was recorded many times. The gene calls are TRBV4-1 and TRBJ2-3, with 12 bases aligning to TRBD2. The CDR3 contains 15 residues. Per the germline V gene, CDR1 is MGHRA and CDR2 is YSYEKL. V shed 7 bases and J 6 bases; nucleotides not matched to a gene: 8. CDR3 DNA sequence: TGCGCCAGCAAGGCCCATGGACTAGCGGGGGATACGCAGTATTTT. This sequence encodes CASKAHGLAGDTQYF.

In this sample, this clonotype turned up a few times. CDR3 loop: CASSSSISPTDTQYF. CDR3 DNA sequence: TGTGCCAGCAGCTCGTCAATCTCTCCCACAGATACGCAGTATTTT. The chain has TRBV7-3 and TRBJ2-3; D uncertain. Germline V CDR1 and CDR2: SGHTA, FQGTGA. Trimming removed 4 bases at V and 2 bases at J, with 13 bases between. There are 15 residues in the CDR3.

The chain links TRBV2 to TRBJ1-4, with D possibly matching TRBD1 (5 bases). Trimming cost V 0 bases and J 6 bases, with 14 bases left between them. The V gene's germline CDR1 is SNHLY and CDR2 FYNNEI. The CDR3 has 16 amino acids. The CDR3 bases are TGTGCCAGCAGTGAAGCGCTTGGGAGAGGGGATGAAAAACTGTTTTTT. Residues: CASSEALGRGDEKLFF.

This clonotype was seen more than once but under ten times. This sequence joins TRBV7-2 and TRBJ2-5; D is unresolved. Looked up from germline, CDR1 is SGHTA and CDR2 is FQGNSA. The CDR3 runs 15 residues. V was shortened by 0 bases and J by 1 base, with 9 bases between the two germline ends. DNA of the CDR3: TGTGCCAGCAGCTTAGCCCCTTCATTCCAAGAGACCCAGTACTTC. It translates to CASSLAPSFQETQYF.

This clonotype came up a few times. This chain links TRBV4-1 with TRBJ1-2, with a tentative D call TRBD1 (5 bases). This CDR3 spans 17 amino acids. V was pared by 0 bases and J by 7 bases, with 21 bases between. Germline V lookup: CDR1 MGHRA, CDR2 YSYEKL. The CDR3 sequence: CASSQESNPGFYGGYTF. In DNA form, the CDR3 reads TGCGCCAGCAGCCAAGAGTCTAACCCAGGGTTTTACGGTGGCTACACCTTC.

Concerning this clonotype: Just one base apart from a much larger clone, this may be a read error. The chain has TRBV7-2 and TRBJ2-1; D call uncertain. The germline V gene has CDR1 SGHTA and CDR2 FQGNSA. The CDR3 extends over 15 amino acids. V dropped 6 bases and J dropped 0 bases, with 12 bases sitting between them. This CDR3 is CASSETTSSYNEQFF. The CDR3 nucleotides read TGTGCCAGCAGTGAGACAACAAGCTCCTACAATGAGCAGTTCTTC.

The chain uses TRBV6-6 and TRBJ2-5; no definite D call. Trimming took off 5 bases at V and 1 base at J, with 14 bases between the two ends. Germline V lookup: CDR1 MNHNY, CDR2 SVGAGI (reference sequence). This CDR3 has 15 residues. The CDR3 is CASSARTPPQETQYF. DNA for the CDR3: TGTGCCAGCAGTGCCCGGACCCCGCCCCAAGAGACCCAGTACTTC.

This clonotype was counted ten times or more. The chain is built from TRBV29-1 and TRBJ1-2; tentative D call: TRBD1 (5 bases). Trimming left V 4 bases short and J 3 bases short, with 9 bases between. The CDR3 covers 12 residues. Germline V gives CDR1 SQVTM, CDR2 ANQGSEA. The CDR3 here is CSVAAGHYGYTF. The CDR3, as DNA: TGCAGCGTTGCGGCAGGGCACTATGGCTACACCTTC.